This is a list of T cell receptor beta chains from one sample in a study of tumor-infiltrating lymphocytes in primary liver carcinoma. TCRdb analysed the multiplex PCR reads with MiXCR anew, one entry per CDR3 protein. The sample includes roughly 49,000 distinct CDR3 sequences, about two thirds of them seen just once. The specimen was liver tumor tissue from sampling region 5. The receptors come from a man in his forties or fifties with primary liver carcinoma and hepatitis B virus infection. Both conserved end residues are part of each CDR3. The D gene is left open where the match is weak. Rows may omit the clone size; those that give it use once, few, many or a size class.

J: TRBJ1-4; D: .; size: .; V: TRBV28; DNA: TGTGCCAGCAGTCCCTCAGCATTCGCAACTAATGAAAAACTGTTTTTT; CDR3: CASSPSAFATNEKLFF
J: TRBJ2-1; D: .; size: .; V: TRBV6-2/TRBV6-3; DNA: .; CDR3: CASSYWGRGSYNEQLF
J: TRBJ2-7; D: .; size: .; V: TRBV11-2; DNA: TGTGCCAGCAGCTTAATAGGTGGCCTGGCGGACGCTGGCGAGCAGTACTTC; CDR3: CASSLIGGLADAGEQYF
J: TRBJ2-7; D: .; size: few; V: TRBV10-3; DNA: TGTGCCATCAGTGAGTTTGGGGCAGGGGCGTCCTGCGAGCAGTACTTC; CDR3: CAISEFGAGASCEQYF
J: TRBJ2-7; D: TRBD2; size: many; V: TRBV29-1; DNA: TGCAGCGTGGACCGGGAGGGTACCTACGAGCAGTACTTC; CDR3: CSVDREGTYEQYF
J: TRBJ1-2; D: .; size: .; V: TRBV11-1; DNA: TGTGCCAGCAGCCCGGGACACCACTATGACTGCATCTTC; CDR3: CASSPGHHYDCIF
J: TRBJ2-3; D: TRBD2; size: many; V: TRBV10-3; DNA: TGTGCCATCAAGGGCGCGGGAGGGTCCACAGATACGCAGTATTTT; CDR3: CAIKGAGGSTDTQYF
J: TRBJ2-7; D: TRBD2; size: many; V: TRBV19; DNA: TGTGCCAGCGGGACTAATCTTGGCGAGCAGTACTTC; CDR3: CASGTNLGEQYF
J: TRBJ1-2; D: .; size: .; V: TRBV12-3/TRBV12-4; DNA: .; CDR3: CVSNLGGTALYGCTF
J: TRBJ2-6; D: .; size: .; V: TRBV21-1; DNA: TGTGCCAGTAGACCTGAACGGGACAGGAACTGCTCTGGGGCCAACGTCCTGACTTTC; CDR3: CASRPERDRNCSGANVLTF
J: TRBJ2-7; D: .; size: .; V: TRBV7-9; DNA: TGTGCCAGCACCTGGAGGGAGAACTACGAGCGGTACTTC; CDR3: CASTWRENYERYF
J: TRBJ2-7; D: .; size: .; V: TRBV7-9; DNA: TGTGCCAGCAGCTCAGCGACGGGCCAGGCCTTGCGCGAGCAGTACTTC; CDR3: CASSSATGQALREQYF
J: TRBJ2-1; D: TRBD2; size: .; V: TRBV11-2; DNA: TGTGCCAGCAGCTTAAATCAGCGGACTAGCGGCTCCTATAATGAGCAGTTCTTC; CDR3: CASSLNQRTSGSYNEQFF
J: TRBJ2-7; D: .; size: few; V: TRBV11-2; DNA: TGTGCCAGTAGTCCGGGGGACTACGAGCAGTACTTC; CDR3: CASSPGDYEQYF
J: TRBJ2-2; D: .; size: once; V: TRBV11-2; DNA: TGTGCTAGCATCTTAGTGGCGCTAGAGGGAACCGGGGAGCTGTTTTTC; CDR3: CASILVALEGTGELFF
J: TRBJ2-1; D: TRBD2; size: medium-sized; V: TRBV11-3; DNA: TGTGCCAGCAGCTACCGAACTAGCGGGAGTAAGGATGAGCAGTTCTTC; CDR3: CASSYRTSGSKDEQFF
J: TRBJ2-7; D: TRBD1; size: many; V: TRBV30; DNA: TGTGCCTGGAGTCCCACAGGGGTCGAGCAGTACTTC; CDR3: CAWSPTGVEQYF
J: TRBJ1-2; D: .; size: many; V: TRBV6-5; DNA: TGTGCCAGCAGTTACTCTGGGCAGGGCATTAACTATGGCTACACCTTC; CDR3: CASSYSGQGINYGYTF
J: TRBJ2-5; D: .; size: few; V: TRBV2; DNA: TGTGCCAGCAGCGGGTCATACGAAGAGACCCAGTACTTC; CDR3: CASSGSYEETQYF
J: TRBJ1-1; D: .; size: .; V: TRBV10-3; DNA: TGTGCCATCAGTGAGGGTAGCAGGAACATTGAAGCTTTCTTT; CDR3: CAISEGSRNIEAFF
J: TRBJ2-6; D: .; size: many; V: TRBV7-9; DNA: TGTGCCAGCAGTTTAGGAGGGCTTGGGGCCAACGTCCTGACTTTC; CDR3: CASSLGGLGANVLTF
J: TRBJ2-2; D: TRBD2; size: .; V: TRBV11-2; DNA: TGCGCCAGCAGTTTAGCGGGAGCCTACATCGGGGAGCTGTTTTTT; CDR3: CASSLAGAYIGELFF
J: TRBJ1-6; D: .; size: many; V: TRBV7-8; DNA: TGTGCCAGCAGCTTAGGTCGACAGGAGAATAATTCACCCCTCCACTTT; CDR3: CASSLGRQENNSPLHF
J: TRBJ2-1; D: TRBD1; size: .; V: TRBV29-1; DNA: TGCAGCGGATTGCCGGGACAGGGGGCGGACGGGCAGTTCTTC; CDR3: CSGLPGQGADGQFF
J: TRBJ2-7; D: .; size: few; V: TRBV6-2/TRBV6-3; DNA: TGTGCCAGCAACTGCAATCCGTACGAGCAGTACTTC; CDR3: CASNCNPYEQYF
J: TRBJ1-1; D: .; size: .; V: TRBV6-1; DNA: TGTGCCACAAGATCGGGGGGTGTAATCACTGAAGCATTCTTT; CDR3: CATRSGGVITEAFF
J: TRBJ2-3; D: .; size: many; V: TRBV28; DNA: TGTGCCAGCAGTTCTTCCTCTTACCGGGACACCGTGCAAGATACGCAGTATTTT; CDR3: CASSSSSYRDTVQDTQYF
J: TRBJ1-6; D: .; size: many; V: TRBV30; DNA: TGTGCCTGGTCCCGTGACCAAGAAAATTCACCCCTCCACTTT; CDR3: CAWSRDQENSPLHF
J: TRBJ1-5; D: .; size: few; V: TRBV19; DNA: TGTGCCAGTAGTGCTTATAGCAATCAGCCCCAGCATTTT; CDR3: CASSAYSNQPQHF
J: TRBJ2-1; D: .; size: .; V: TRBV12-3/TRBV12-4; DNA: TGTGCCAGCAGTCCGCGTGGGTACAATGAGCGGCTCTTC; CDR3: CASSPRGYNERLF
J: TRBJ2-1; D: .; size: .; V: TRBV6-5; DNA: TGTGTCAGCAGCTACTCGAGCCATGAGCAGTTCTTC; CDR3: CVSSYSSHEQFF
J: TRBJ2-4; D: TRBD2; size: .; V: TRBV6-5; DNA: TGTGCCAGCAGAGCACAAGCGGGGCTAGCCAAAAACATTCAGTACTTC; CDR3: CASRAQAGLAKNIQYF
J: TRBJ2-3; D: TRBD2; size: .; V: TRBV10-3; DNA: TGCGCCATCAGTGCTGAGATTAGCGGGACCTATACGCAGTATTTT; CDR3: CAISAEISGTYTQYF
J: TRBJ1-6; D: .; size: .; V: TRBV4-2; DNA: TGTGCTAGCAGCCGTTTGGACAGTGAGAATTCATCCCTCCACTTT; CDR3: CASSRLDSENSSLHF
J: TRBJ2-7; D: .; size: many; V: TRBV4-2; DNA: TGTGCCAGCAGCCAGTTTTTCCTTTACGAGCAGTACTTC; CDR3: CASSQFFLYEQYF
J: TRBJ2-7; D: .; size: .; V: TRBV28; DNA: TGTGTCATCTCCCGCCAATTCGTCTACAAGCAGTACTTC; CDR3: CVISRQFVYKQYF
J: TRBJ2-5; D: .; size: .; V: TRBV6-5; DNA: TGCGCCAACAGATCAGGGGTGATGGGGACCCAGTACTTC; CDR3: CANRSGVMGTQYF
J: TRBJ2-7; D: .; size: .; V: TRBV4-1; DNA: TGCGCCAGCGGCCAAGAAGGTAGGAGTCTGCAGTACTTT; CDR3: CASGQEGRSLQYF
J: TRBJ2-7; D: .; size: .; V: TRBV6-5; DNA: TGTGCCACCAGTTCACCGGCGGGGACATCCTACGAGCAGTACTTC; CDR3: CATSSPAGTSYEQYF
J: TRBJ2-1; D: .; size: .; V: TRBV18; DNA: TGTGCCAGCTCACCAGCAGAACAGAACAATGAGCAGTTCTTC; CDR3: CASSPAEQNNEQFF
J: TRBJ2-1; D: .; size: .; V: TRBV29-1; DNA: TGCAGCATTGAGTTCAGCTCCTACAATGAGCAGTTTTTC; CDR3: CSIEFSSYNEQFF
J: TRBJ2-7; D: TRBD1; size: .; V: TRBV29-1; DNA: TGCAGCGTTATAACAGGGGACAGCCCCCGCGAGCAGTACTTC; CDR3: CSVITGDSPREQYF
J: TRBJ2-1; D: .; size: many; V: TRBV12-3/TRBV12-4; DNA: TGTGCCAGCAGTGTCCTCGGGGGCGGGAGTTACAATGAGCAGTTCTTC; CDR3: CASSVLGGGSYNEQFF
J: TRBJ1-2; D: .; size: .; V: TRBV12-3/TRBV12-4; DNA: .; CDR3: CARSWGQGAGGYSF
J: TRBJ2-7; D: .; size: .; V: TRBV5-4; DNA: TGTGCCAGCGGCTTTAGCGGTGAGCAGTACTTC; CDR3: CASGFSGEQYF